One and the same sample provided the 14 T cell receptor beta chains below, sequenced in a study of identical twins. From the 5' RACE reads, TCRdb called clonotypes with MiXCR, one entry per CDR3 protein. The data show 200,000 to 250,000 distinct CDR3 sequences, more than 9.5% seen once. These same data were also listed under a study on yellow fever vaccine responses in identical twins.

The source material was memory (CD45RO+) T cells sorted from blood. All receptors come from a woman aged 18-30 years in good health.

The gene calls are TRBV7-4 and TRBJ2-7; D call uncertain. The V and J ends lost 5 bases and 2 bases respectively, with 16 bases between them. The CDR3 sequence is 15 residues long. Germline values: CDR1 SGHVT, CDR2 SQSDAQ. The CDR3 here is CASSLTPDLAYEQYF. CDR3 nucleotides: TGTGCCAGCAGCCTGACTCCCGACTTAGCCTACGAGCAGTACTTC.

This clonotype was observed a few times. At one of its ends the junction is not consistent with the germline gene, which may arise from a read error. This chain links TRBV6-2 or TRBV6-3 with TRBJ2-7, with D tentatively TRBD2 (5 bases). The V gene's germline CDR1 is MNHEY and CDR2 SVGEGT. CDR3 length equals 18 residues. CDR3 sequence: CASSYAPELNSVSHEQYF. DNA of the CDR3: TGTGCCAGCAGTTACGCCCCCGAGCTCAATAGCGTCTCCCACGAGCAGTACTTC.

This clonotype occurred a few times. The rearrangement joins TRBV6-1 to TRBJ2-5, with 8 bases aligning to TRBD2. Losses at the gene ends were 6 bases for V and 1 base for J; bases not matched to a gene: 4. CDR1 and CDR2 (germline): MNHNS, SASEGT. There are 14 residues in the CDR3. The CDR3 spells CASRRGVIQETQYF. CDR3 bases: TGTGCCAGCAGGCGGGGGGTCATCCAAGAGACCCAGTACTTC.

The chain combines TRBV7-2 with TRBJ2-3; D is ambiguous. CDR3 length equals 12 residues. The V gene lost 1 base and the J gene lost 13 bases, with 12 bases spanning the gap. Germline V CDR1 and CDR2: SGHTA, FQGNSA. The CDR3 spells CASSLVPSPKYF. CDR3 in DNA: TGTGCCAGCAGCTTAGTGCCGAGTCCTAAGTATTTT.

The CDR3 DNA sequence: TGTGCCAGCAGCTTAGCGTATAAGGGGGGTGAGCAGTTCTTC. This sequence encodes CASSLAYKGGEQFF. This chain links TRBV7-9 with TRBJ2-1; either TRBD1 or TRBD2 may fit D (6 bases each). Germline values: CDR1 SEHNR, CDR2 FQNEAQ (reference sequence). The ends were cut back, 0 bases at V and 9 bases at J, with 12 bases in the middle. The CDR3 covers 14 residues.

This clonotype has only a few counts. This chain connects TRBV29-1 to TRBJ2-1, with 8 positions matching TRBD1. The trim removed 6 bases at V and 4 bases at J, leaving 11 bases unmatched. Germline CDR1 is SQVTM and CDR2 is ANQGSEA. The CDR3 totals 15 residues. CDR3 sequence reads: CSVPVNRGAYNEQFF. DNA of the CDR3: TGCAGCGTCCCGGTAAACAGGGGGGCTTACAATGAGCAGTTCTTC.

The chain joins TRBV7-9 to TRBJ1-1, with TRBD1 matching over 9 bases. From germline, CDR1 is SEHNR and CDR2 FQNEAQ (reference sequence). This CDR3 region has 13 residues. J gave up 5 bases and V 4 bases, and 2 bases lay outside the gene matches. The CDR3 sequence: CASSYRGQTEAFF. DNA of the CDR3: TGTGCCAGCAGCTACAGGGGGCAAACTGAAGCTTTCTTT.

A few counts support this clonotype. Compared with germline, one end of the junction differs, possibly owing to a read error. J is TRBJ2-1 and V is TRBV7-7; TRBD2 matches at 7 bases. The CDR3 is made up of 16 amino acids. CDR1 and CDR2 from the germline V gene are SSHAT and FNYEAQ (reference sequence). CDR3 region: CASSLGRGELYNEQFF. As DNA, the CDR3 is TGTGCTAGCAGCTTAGGTCGGGGGGAACTCTACAATGAGCAGTTCTTC.

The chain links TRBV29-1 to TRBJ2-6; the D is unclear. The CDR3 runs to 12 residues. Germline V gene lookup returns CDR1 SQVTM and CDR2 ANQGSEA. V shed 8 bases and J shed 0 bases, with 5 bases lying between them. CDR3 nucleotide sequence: TGCAGCTTCAGCTCTGGGGCCAACGTCCTGACTTTC. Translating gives CSFSSGANVLTF.

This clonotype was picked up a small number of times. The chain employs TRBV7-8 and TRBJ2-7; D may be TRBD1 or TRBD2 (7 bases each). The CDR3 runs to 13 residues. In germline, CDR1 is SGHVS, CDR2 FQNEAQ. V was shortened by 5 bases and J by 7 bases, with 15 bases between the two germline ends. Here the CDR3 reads CASSQTGTTEQYF. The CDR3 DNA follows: TGTGCCAGCAGCCAGACAGGGACTACTGAGCAGTACTTC.

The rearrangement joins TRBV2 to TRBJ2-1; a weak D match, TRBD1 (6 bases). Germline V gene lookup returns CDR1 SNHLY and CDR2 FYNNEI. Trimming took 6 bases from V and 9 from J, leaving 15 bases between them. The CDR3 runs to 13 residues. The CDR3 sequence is CASRVERGGEQFF. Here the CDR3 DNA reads TGTGCCAGCAGGGTTGAGCGAGGGGGTGAGCAGTTCTTC.

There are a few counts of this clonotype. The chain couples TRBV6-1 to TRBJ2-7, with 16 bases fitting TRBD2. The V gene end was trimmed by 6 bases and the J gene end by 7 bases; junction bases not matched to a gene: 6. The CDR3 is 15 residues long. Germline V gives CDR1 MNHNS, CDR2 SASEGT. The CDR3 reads CASRGLAGGPGEQYF. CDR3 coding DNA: TGTGCCAGCAGGGGACTAGCGGGAGGGCCGGGGGAGCAGTACTTC.

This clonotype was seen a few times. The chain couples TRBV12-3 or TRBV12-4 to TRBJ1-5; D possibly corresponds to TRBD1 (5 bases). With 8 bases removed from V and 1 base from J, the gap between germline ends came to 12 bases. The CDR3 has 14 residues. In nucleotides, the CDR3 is TGTGCCAGCGGGAAGACAGCAAGCAATCAGCCCCAGCATTTT. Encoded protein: CASGKTASNQPQHF.

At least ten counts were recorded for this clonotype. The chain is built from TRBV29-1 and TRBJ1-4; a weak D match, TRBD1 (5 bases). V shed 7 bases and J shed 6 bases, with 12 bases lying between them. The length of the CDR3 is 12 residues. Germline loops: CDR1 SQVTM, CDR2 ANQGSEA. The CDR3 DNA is TGCAGCGCGGGGCGGCGGGATGAAAAACTGTTTTTT. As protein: CSAGRRDEKLFF. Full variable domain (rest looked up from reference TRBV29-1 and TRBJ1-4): SAVISQKPSRDICQRGTSLTIQCQVDSQVTMMFWYRQQPGQSLTLIATANQGSEATYESGFVIDKFPISRPNLTFSTLTVSNMSPEDSSIYLCSAGRRDEKLFFGSGTQLSVL.